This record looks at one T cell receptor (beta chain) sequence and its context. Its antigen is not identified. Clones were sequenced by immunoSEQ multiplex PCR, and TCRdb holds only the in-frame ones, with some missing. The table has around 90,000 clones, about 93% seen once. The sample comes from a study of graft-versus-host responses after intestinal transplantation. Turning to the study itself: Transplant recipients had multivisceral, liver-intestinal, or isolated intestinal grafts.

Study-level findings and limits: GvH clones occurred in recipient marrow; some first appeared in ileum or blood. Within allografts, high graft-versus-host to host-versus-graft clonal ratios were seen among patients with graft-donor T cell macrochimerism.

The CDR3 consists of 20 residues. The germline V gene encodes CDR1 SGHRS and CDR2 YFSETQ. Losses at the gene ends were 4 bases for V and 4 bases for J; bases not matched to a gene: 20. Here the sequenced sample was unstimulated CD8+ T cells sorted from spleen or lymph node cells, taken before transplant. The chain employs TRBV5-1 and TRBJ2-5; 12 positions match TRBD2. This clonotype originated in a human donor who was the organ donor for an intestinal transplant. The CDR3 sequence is CASSGAFGTSGSPGRETQYF. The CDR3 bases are TGCGCCAGCAGCGGCGCGTTTGGGACTAGCGGGTCCCCGGGCCGAGAGACCCAGTACTTC. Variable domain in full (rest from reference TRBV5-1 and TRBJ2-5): KAGVTQTPRYLIKTRGQQVTLSCSPISGHRSVSWYQQTPGQGLQFLFEYFSETQRNKGNFPGRFSGRQFSNSRSEMNVSTLELGDSALYLCASSGAFGTSGSPGRETQYFGPGTRLLVL.